This T cell receptor (beta chain) was observed in a study of cytomegalovirus exposure and HLA in healthy donors. Overall study: Inside one of the first data releases sat around 85 million unique TCRs taken from HLA-typed donors.

The length of the CDR3 is 13 residues. Germline CDR1 reads LNHNV; CDR2 reads YYDKDF (reference sequence). The V gene end was trimmed by 5 bases and the J gene end by 6 bases; junction bases not matched to a gene: 4. PCR employed 60 Vbeta and 13 Jbeta primers. Sequencing was performed with immunoSEQ multiplex PCR; in TCRdb, only in-frame clones are kept and a portion is missing. Among around 150,000 clones, roughly 87% were seen once, and the ten largest hold about 0.93%. Each donor was nominally healthy when sampled (though unrecorded immune exposures were likely). Sequencing was carried out using PBMCs. The receptor was derived from a woman aged 30 to 39 in good health and CMV-seronegative. The chain is built from TRBV15 and TRBJ1-5; the match to TRBD1 covers 7 bases. The CDR3 region is CATSGTAFQPQHF. CDR3 bases: TGTGCCACCAGCGGGACAGCCTTTCAGCCCCAGCATTTT.